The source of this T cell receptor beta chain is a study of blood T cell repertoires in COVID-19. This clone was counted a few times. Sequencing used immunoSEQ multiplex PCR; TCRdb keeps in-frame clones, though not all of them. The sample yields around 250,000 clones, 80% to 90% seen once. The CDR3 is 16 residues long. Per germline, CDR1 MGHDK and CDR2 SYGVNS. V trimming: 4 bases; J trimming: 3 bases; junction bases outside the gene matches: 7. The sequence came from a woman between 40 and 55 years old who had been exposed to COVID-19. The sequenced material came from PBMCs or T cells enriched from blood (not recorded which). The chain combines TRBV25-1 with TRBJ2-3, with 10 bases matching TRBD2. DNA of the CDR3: TGTGCCAGCAGTGCCGGGACTAGCGTATTGACAGATACGCAGTATTTT. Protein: CASSAGTSVLTDTQYF.